The 20 T cell receptor beta chains reported below all come from one sample, sequenced in a study of T cell responses to AZD1222 COVID-19 vaccine. Data came from immunoSEQ multiplex PCR; TCRdb stores just in-frame clones and leaves some out. The sample yields about 170,000 clones, 70% to 90% seen once. The source was peripheral blood, collected 28 days after the second AZD1222 dose. The receptors derive from an adult who received the AZD1222 COVID-19 vaccine.

The chain joins TRBV18 to TRBJ2-3; TRBD2 aligns across 9 bases. V was clipped by 4 bases and J by 1 base; unmatched bases: 6. This CDR3 contains 16 residues. Germline assignment: CDR1 KGHSH and CDR2 LQKENI. The CDR3 region is CASSLQRGAGTDTQYF. CDR3 DNA: TGTGCCAGCTCACTTCAGCGGGGGGCGGGCACAGATACGCAGTATTTT.

The chain joins TRBV11-2 to TRBJ2-1; 7 nucleotides line up with TRBD2. Trimming cost V 7 bases and J 2 bases; bases outside gene matches: 14. The CDR3 runs to 17 residues. In germline, CDR1 is SGHAT, CDR2 FQNNGV. CDR3 amino acids: CASTNGDGRGAYNEQFF. CDR3 coding DNA: TGTGCCAGCACCAATGGGGATGGTCGGGGGGCCTACAATGAGCAGTTCTTC.

In its sample, this clone was seen once. J is TRBJ1-1 and V is TRBV5-1, with D unresolved. Germline-derived CDR1 and CDR2 are SGHRS and YFSETQ. V gave up 0 bases and J gave up 11 bases, with 8 bases separating them. The CDR3 extends over 11 amino acids. The CDR3 DNA is TGCGCCAGCAGCTTGGGCAGCACGGCTTTCTTT. It codes for CASSLGSTAFF.

The chain links TRBV12-3 or TRBV12-4 to TRBJ1-5, with no clear D. The CDR3 has 13 amino acids. The V end was cut by 6 bases, the J end by 3 bases, with 9 bases between. CDR3 DNA: TGTGCCAGCAGCGACGGTTTCAATCAGCCCCAGCATTTT. Residues: CASSDGFNQPQHF.

This clone has only one observation. The CDR3 region has the DNA TGTGCCAGCAGTCTGGACAGGGACTATGGCTACACCTTC. This translates into CASSLDRDYGYTF. The chain joins TRBV6-5 to TRBJ1-2; TRBD1 agrees at 8 bases. This CDR3 region has 13 residues. Germline values: CDR1 MNHEY, CDR2 SVGAGI. Germline trimming cut 5 bases from V and 3 bases from J; bases unmatched to any gene: 2.

J is TRBJ1-4 and V is TRBV30; D gene unclear. The CDR3 contains 13 residues. Trimming took 0 bases from V and 13 from J, leaving 15 bases between them. Germline CDR1 reads GTSNPN; CDR2 reads SVGIG (reference sequence). CDR3 sequence reads: CAWSVRTFTTLFF. DNA of the CDR3: TGTGCCTGGAGTGTACGGACCTTTACTACACTGTTTTTT.

This clone was found once. The chain links TRBV9 to TRBJ2-7; 12 positions agree with TRBD1. J lost 5 bases, V lost 0 bases, and 6 bases had no gene match. The germline V gene has CDR1 SGDLS and CDR2 YYNGEE. This CDR3 contains 16 residues. In nucleotides, the CDR3 is TGTGCCAGCAGCGTAGGGGTGGGACAGGGGGCTCACGAGCAGTACTTC. As protein: CASSVGVGQGAHEQYF.

The J gene is TRBJ2-6, the V gene TRBV5-6; TRBD2 aligns across 7 bases. The CDR3 is made up of 17 amino acids. Germline assignment: CDR1 SGHDT and CDR2 YYEEEE. J was trimmed by 2 bases and V by 4 bases; bases with no gene match: 9. CDR3 region: CASSVGLGVPGANVLTF. CDR3 DNA sequence: TGTGCCAGCAGCGTCGGACTAGGAGTCCCTGGGGCCAACGTCCTGACTTTC. Together with reference TRBV5-6 and TRBJ2-6, the CDR3 gives the full variable domain: DAGVTQSPTHLIKTRGQQVTLRCSPKSGHDTVSWYQQALGQGPQFIFQYYEEEERQRGNFPDRFSGHQFPNYSSELNVNALLLGDSALYLCASSVGLGVPGANVLTFGAGSRLTVL.

The J gene is TRBJ1-1, the V gene TRBV6-5; D call uncertain. This CDR3 spans 13 amino acids. From germline, CDR1 is MNHEY and CDR2 SVGAGI. Trimming took off 5 bases at V and 0 bases at J, with 7 bases between the two ends. CDR3 sequence: CASSPNMNTEAFF. The CDR3 DNA is TGTGCCAGCAGTCCTAACATGAACACTGAAGCTTTCTTT.

The chain carries TRBV4-3 and TRBJ2-7; maybe TRBD1 (6 bases). The V and J ends lost 0 bases and 3 bases respectively, with 12 bases between them. Germline lookup yields CDR1 LGHNA and CDR2 YSLEER. The CDR3 covers 15 residues. CDR3 coding DNA: TGCGCCAGCAGCCAAGAAGCTCCAGGGGTCTACGAGCAGTACTTC. It yields the protein CASSQEAPGVYEQYF.

The chain links TRBV29-1 to TRBJ1-5; possible D gene TRBD1, 6 bases. Trimming cost V 0 bases and J 9 bases, with 12 bases left between them. The germline gives CDR1 SQVTM, CDR2 ANQGSEA. This CDR3 spans 13 amino acids. The CDR3 protein is CSVEDYGGSPQHF. The CDR3 DNA reads as TGCAGCGTTGAAGATTACGGGGGCTCGCCCCAGCATTTT.

The V and J genes are TRBV6-2 or TRBV6-3 and TRBJ2-7; 7 bases are a match to TRBD2. The V segment lost 0 bases and the J segment 6 bases; nucleotides outside the gene matches: 11. The CDR3 length is 16 residues. CDR1 and CDR2 (germline): MNHEY, SVGEGT. The DNA of the CDR3 is TGTGCCAGCAGTTACTCGAAGGGAGGGCTCGGTGTCGAGCAGTACTTC. Its translation is CASSYSKGGLGVEQYF.

The chain links TRBV7-9 to TRBJ2-1; 8 bases fit TRBD2. The V gene's germline CDR1 is SEHNR and CDR2 FQNEAQ (reference sequence). V dropped 5 bases and J dropped 7; count of bases not matched to a gene: 13. The CDR3 covers 16 residues. DNA of the CDR3: TGTGCCAGCAGCCTCCCAGGCGGGGGGCGGTGGAATGAGCAGTTCTTC. Its protein product is CASSLPGGGRWNEQFF.

This clone was recorded once. The chain couples TRBV4-3 to TRBJ1-5; D is ambiguous. V was clipped by 0 bases and J by 2 bases, with 11 bases between them. The CDR3 consists of 16 residues. CDR1 and CDR2 from the germline V gene are LGHNA and YSLEER. The CDR3 region is CASSQELPRGNQPQHF. The CDR3 coding sequence is TGCGCCAGCAGCCAAGAACTCCCTCGTGGCAATCAGCCCCAGCATTTT.

The chain joins TRBV7-2 to TRBJ1-2; TRBD1 might be the D (5 bases). CDR1 is SGHTA, CDR2 FQGNSA, per germline. The V end lost 2 bases, the J end lost 2 bases, and 12 bases lay between the germline ends. The CDR3 consists of 15 residues. In DNA, the CDR3 is TGTGCCAGCAGCTTAATGTCGGGGCAGAACTATGGCTACACCTTC. Translating it yields CASSLMSGQNYGYTF. Based on the CDR3 plus reference TRBV7-2 and TRBJ1-2, the full variable domain is GAGVSQSPSNKVTEKGKDVELRCDPISGHTALYWYRQSLGQGLEFLIYFQGNSAPDKSGLPSDRFSAERTGGSVSTLTIQRTQQEDSAVYLCASSLMSGQNYGYTFGSGTRLTVV.

This chain connects TRBV12-3 or TRBV12-4 to TRBJ1-4; a weak D match, TRBD1 (5 bases). The CDR3 loop spans 13 amino acids. The V end was cut by 4 bases, the J end by 12 bases, with 15 bases between. CDR3 sequence: CASSSSGTSQLFF. The CDR3 DNA sequence: TGTGCCAGCAGTTCCTCAGGGACCTCGCAACTGTTTTTT.

CDR3 sequence reads: CASSPVWTGEKLFF. The CDR3 DNA sequence: TGTGCCAGCTCACCTGTATGGACTGGAGAAAAACTGTTTTTT. This chain joins TRBV18 and TRBJ1-4, with D uncertain. V was clipped by 3 bases and J by 8 bases, with 13 bases between them. From germline, CDR1 is KGHSH and CDR2 LQKENI. This CDR3 comprises 14 residues.

This clone was seen once. The chain uses TRBV13 and TRBJ1-2; no clear D gene. Trimming stripped 5 bases from V and 2 bases from J, with 9 bases between. Looked up from germline, CDR1 is PRHDT and CDR2 is FYEKMQ (reference sequence). This CDR3 spans 13 amino acids. The CDR3 sequence: CASSPSHNYGYTF. The CDR3 DNA reads TGTGCCAGCAGCCCCTCTCACAACTATGGCTACACCTTC.

The chain combines TRBV4-1 with TRBJ2-7; tentatively, D is TRBD1 (6 bases). The CDR3 has 14 residues. Trimming took off 2 bases at V and 0 bases at J, with 8 bases between the two ends. Germline V lookup: CDR1 MGHRA, CDR2 YSYEKL. CDR3 sequence (DNA): TGCGCCAGCAGCCAACAGGGGAGCTCCTACGAGCAGTACTTC. This codes for CASSQQGSSYEQYF.

The V gene is TRBV6-5, the J gene TRBJ2-7; a possible D gene is TRBD2 (5 bases). This CDR3 comprises 15 residues. Trimming cost V 6 bases and J 1 base, with 16 bases left between them. Germline V gene data show CDR1 as MNHEY and CDR2 as SVGAGI. The CDR3 spells CASRDRGRTSYEQYF. The DNA for the CDR3 is TGTGCCAGCAGAGACCGGGGAAGGACTTCCTACGAGCAGTACTTC.